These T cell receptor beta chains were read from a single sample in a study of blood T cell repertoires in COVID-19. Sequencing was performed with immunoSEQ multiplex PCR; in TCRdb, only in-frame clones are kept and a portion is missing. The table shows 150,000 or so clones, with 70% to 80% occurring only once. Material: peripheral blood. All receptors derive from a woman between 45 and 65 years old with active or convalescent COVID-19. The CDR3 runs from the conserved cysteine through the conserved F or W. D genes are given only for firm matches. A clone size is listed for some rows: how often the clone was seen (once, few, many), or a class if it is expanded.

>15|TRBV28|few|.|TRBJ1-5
TGTGCCAGCAGTTCCCGGACAGCCCCGAATCAGCCCCAGCATTTT
CASSSRTAPNQPQHF
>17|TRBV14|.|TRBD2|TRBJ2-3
TGTGCCAGCAGCCCCACTTGGGATAGCGGGAGGGCCCGGTCGCAGTATTTT
CASSPTWDSGRARSQYF
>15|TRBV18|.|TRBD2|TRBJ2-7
TGTGCCAGCTCACCACTATCAAGCGGGGGTTACGAGCAGTACTTC
CASSPLSSGGYEQYF
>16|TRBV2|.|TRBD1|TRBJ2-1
TGTGCCAGCACCAAAGGGAGGACAGGGGGCTACAATGAGCAGTTCTTC
CASTKGRTGGYNEQFF
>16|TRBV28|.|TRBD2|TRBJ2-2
TGTGCCAGCAGTCCAGCGGGAGGGCCTAACACCGAGGAGCTGTTTTTT
CASSPAGGPNTEELFF
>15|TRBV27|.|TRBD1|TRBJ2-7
TGTGCCAGCAGTTCCCCGGGACAGGCTACCTACGAGCAGTACTTC
CASSSPGQATYEQYF
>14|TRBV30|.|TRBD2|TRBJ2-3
TGTGCCCCCGAAGGGACTAACTCTACAGATACGCAGTATTTT
CAPEGTNSTDTQYF
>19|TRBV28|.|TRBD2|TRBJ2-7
TGTGCCAGCAGTTTCCCCTATTGGGGGGAGGAGCGGGGGGCCTACGAGCAGTACTTC
CASSFPYWGEERGAYEQYF
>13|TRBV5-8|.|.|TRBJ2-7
TGTGCCAGCAGCGACCGGACAGCCTACGAGCAGTACTTC
CASSDRTAYEQYF
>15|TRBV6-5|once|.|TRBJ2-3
TGTGCCAGCAGTTACGAACGGCAGGGCAGAGGTACGCAGTATTTT
CASSYERQGRGTQYF
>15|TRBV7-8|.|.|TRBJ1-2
TGTGCCAGCAGCTCCTTGGGGGCGCTGGACTATGGCTACACCTTC
CASSSLGALDYGYTF
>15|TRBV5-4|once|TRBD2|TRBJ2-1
TGTGCCAGCAGCTCGGGAACGGGAGGATACAATGAGCAGTTCTTC
CASSSGTGGYNEQFF